A selection of T cell receptor beta chains follows, all from one sample in a study of blood T cell repertoires in COVID-19. This table comes from immunoSEQ multiplex PCR, and its TCRdb copy is limited to in-frame clones, with some not included. The table records more than 200,000 clones, 88% of them present only once. Specimen: peripheral blood. These receptor sequences come from a human donor in a cohort sampled during active COVID-19. Each CDR3 is given with its conserved first and last residue. The D gene is left open where the match is weak. Not every row has a clone size; where given, it reads once, few, many or a size class.

TRBV7-3	-	TRBJ1-1	TRBD1	CASSLRQGAVTFF	TGTGCCAGCAGCTTAAGACAGGGGGCGGTCACTTTCTTT
TRBV30	-	TRBJ2-5	-	CAWTPGRRGETQYF	TGTGCCTGGACCCCCGGGCGCAGGGGAGAGACCCAGTACTTC
TRBV4-3	-	TRBJ2-1	TRBD1	CASSQEAGTGGYEQFF	TGCGCCAGCAGCCAAGAGGCCGGGACAGGGGGCTATGAGCAGTTCTTC
TRBV30	-	TRBJ1-5	-	CAWSVVGNSNQPQHF	TGTGCCTGGAGTGTAGTCGGGAATAGCAATCAGCCCCAGCATTTT
TRBV5-6	-	TRBJ2-7	-	CASSPTPAQLAYEQYF	TGTGCCAGCAGCCCGACCCCGGCACAGTTAGCCTACGAGCAGTACTTC
TRBV2	-	TRBJ2-7	-	CANTLGGGGYEQYF	TGTGCCAACACACTCGGGGGAGGGGGCTACGAGCAGTACTTC
TRBV19	-	TRBJ1-1	TRBD1	CASSPITGGGYLTEAFF	TGTGCCAGTAGTCCCATAACAGGGGGTGGATATCTCACTGAAGCTTTCTTT
TRBV10-3	-	TRBJ1-5	TRBD1	CAIRSTGENQPQHF	TGTGCCATCAGGTCGACAGGGGAGAATCAGCCCCAGCATTTT
TRBV28	-	TRBJ1-1	-	CASSRGGGGVNTEAFF	TGTGCCAGCAGTCGCGGGGGCGGGGGCGTAAACACTGAAGCTTTCTTT
TRBV7-2	-	TRBJ2-7	-	CASSPDSSRSYEQYF	TGTGCCAGCAGCCCAGACTCATCCCGTTCCTACGAGCAGTACTTC
TRBV18	-	TRBJ1-2	-	CASAPRDAGGDGYTF	TGTGCCAGCGCCCCACGAGACGCTGGGGGGGATGGCTACACCTTC
TRBV28	-	TRBJ2-3	TRBD2	CASSQPQAGGPDTQYF	TGTGCCAGCAGCCAACCGCAAGCGGGAGGGCCAGATACGCAGTATTTT
TRBV28	-	TRBJ2-7	TRBD2	CASRSGSIYEQYF	TGTGCCAGCAGGAGCGGGAGTATCTACGAGCAGTACTTC
TRBV6-5	-	TRBJ1-3	-	CASSFAGSGAGNTIYF	TGTGCCAGCAGTTTTGCGGGTTCGGGGGCTGGAAACACCATATATTTT
TRBV27	few	TRBJ1-2	-	CASSLGQGSHYTF	TGTGCCAGCAGTTTGGGGCAGGGGAGCCACTACACCTTC
TRBV30	few	TRBJ2-7	-	CAWSVLGGVSYEQYF	TGTGCCTGGAGTGTACTAGGAGGGGTCTCCTACGAGCAGTACTTC
TRBV11-2	once	TRBJ2-7	-	CASSLVPGSRYEQYF	TGTGCCAGCAGCTTAGTACCCGGGAGTAGGTACGAGCAGTACTTC
TRBV6-5	-	TRBJ1-2	-	CAGATPTVLGYTF	TGTGCCGGCGCCACTCCGACAGTCCTTGGCTACACCTTC
TRBV19	-	TRBJ2-1	TRBD1	CASRNRGVEQFF	TGTGCCAGTAGAAACAGGGGGGTTGAGCAGTTCTTC
TRBV6-5	-	TRBJ1-1	TRBD1	CASSKTGIGTEAFF	TGTGCCAGCAGTAAGACAGGGATAGGCACTGAAGCTTTCTTT
TRBV11-2	-	TRBJ2-7	TRBD2	CASSLDSTLAGGRGLEQYF	TGTGCCAGCAGCTTGGACAGCACTTTAGCGGGAGGGCGGGGCTTGGAGCAGTACTTC
TRBV7-3	-	TRBJ2-7	TRBD1	CASSLAGTGASYEQYF	TGTGCCAGCAGCTTAGCAGGGACAGGGGCCTCCTACGAGCAGTACTTC
TRBV23-1	-	TRBJ2-7	-	CASGGSDRLTYEQYF	TGCGCCAGCGGAGGAAGCGACAGGTTGACGTACGAGCAGTACTTC
TRBV7-2	once	TRBJ2-7	-	CASSASQGEQYF	TGTGCCAGCAGCGCGAGTCAGGGCGAGCAGTACTTC
TRBV18	-	TRBJ1-1	-	CASSPQGNTEAFF	TGTGCCAGCTCACCCCAGGGGAACACTGAAGCTTTCTTT
TRBV3-1/TRBV3-2	-	TRBJ2-7	TRBD1	CASSALRGQGYSYEQYF	TGTGCCAGCAGCGCCCTTCGGGGACAGGGTTACTCCTACGAGCAGTACTTC
TRBV7-9	-	TRBJ1-1	TRBD1	CASSPGQGNTEAFF	TGTGCCAGCAGCCCGGGACAGGGGAACACTGAAGCTTTCTTT
TRBV18	-	TRBJ1-4	-	CASSPSRTNEKLFF	TGTGCCAGCTCACCCTCTCGGACTAATGAAAAACTGTTTTTT
TRBV19	-	TRBJ1-2	-	CASSVIAPANYGYTF	TGTGCCAGTAGTGTAATAGCCCCCGCTAACTATGGCTACACCTTC
TRBV6-4	-	TRBJ2-1	TRBD2	CASSPSSAGNEQFF	TGTGCCAGCAGTCCTTCTTCAGCGGGGAATGAGCAGTTCTTC
TRBV6-2/TRBV6-3	-	TRBJ2-1	TRBD2	CASSPWTSGGATEQFF	TGTGCCAGCAGCCCATGGACTAGCGGGGGGGCCACTGAGCAGTTCTTC
TRBV3-1/TRBV3-2	once	TRBJ1-2	-	CASSQDKTGFNYGYTF	TGTGCCAGCAGCCAAGACAAAACAGGCTTTAACTATGGCTACACCTTC
TRBV10-3	-	TRBJ2-7	TRBD1	CATKQGTEISYEQYF	TGTGCCACCAAACAAGGGACAGAGATATCCTACGAGCAGTACTTC
TRBV7-3	-	TRBJ2-7	-	CASSSAYEQYF	TGTGCCAGCAGCTCCGCCTACGAGCAGTACTTC
TRBV12-1	-	TRBJ2-1	-	CASSFGLAGDQFF	TGTGCCAGCAGCTTTGGGCTAGCGGGGGATCAGTTCTTC
TRBV19	-	TRBJ1-5	TRBD1	CASRGTGGNQPQHF	TGTGCCAGTAGGGGGACAGGGGGGAATCAGCCCCAGCATTTT